Below are 13 T cell receptor beta chains sequenced from a single sample in a study of early T cells in non-severe SARS-CoV-2 infection. In TCRdb, the 5' RACE reads were re-called with MiXCR into one record per CDR3 protein. In the table there are roughly 57,000 distinct CDR3 sequences, 13% of which are singletons. The sequencing here drew on whole blood, taken at baseline. The receptors derive from an adult who was a healthcare worker with PCR-confirmed SARS-CoV-2 infection or an uninfected control (not recorded which).

This clonotype was observed at least ten times. This chain connects TRBV5-1 to TRBJ2-3; D not certain. The V end lost 0 bases, the J end lost 4 bases, and 6 bases lay between the germline ends. This CDR3 has 13 amino acids. Germline V gene sequence: CDR1 SGHRS, CDR2 YFSETQ. CDR3 bases: TGCGCCAGCAGCTTGGAAAGGGCAGATACGCAGTATTTT. It specifies CASSLERADTQYF.

This clonotype was detected a few times. This chain uses TRBV7-2 with TRBJ2-3; no reliable D call. The germline CDR1 and CDR2 sequences are SGHTA and FQGNSA. V was pared by 1 base and J by 4 bases, with 9 bases between. This CDR3 region has 14 residues. The CDR3 loop is CASSLGVSADTQYF. CDR3 nucleotide sequence: TGTGCCAGCAGCTTAGGGGTTAGTGCAGATACGCAGTATTTT.

V gene TRBV11-3 combines with J gene TRBJ1-1, with D tentatively TRBD1 (6 bases). The CDR3 has 14 residues. V was cut by 6 bases and J by 0 bases, with 11 bases left in between. Germline-derived CDR1 and CDR2 are SGHNT and YENEEA. The CDR3: CASSRGQLNTEAFF. In DNA, the CDR3 is TGTGCCAGCAGTCGAGGACAGTTGAACACTGAAGCTTTCTTT.

This CDR3 is CSVDGTAPSTDTQYF. The CDR3 DNA reads TGCAGCGTCGACGGGACAGCCCCTAGCACAGATACGCAGTATTTT. The V gene is TRBV29-1, the J gene TRBJ2-3; 7 bases are a match to TRBD1. CDR1 and CDR2 (germline): SQVTM, ANQGSEA. V was pared by 6 bases and J by 0 bases, with 9 bases of the junction left unmatched. The CDR3 is 15 amino acids.

This clonotype was seen a handful of times. The chain recombines TRBV6-5 with TRBJ1-5, with 10 bases matching TRBD1. Germline values: CDR1 MNHEY, CDR2 SVGAGI. Trimming took 4 bases from V and 6 from J; bases not matched to a gene: 3. The length of the CDR3 is 14 residues. The chain's CDR3 is CASSSGQGGQPQHF. The CDR3 bases are TGTGCCAGCAGTTCTGGACAGGGGGGTCAGCCCCAGCATTTT.

This clonotype was seen a few times. V gene TRBV19 combines with J gene TRBJ2-1; 13 bases map to TRBD2. The CDR3 loop spans 15 amino acids. In germline, CDR1 is LNHDA, CDR2 SQIVND (reference sequence). Trimming took 5 bases from V and 6 from J; bases not matched to a gene: 4. DNA of the CDR3: TGTGCCAGTAGTTCACTAGCGGGAGGGACCAATGAGCAGTTCTTC. Residues: CASSSLAGGTNEQFF.

The chain combines TRBV30 with TRBJ2-7; D perhaps matches TRBD2 (6 bases). CDR1 is GTSNPN, CDR2 SVGIG, per germline (reference sequence). The CDR3 has 13 amino acids. Trimming removed 3 bases from V and 0 bases from J, with 9 bases in between. CDR3 DNA: TGTGCCTGGAGCGGCGGGGCCTCCTACGAGCAGTACTTC. Its protein is CAWSGGASYEQYF.

The chain carries TRBV12-3 or TRBV12-4 and TRBJ2-3; no reliable D call. CDR3 length: 15 amino acids. Trimming pared 7 bases from V and 2 bases from J, leaving 16 bases between. The DNA for the CDR3 is TGTGCCAGCACCATCCACCGGGCACCCACAGATACGCAGTATTTT. This codes for CASTIHRAPTDTQYF.

The chain carries TRBV6-6 and TRBJ2-7; D is undetermined. V lost 0 bases and J lost 0, with 6 bases in between. The CDR3 consists of 14 residues. Germline CDR1 is MNHNY and CDR2 is SVGAGI (reference sequence). CDR3 DNA: TGTGCCAGCAGTTACTCGAGCAGCTCCTACGAGCAGTACTTC. Translating gives CASSYSSSSYEQYF.

This clonotype has more than one count but fewer than ten. The chain couples TRBV7-2 to TRBJ1-6; D possibly corresponds to TRBD1 (5 bases). The CDR3 totals 16 residues. V dropped 0 bases and J dropped 0 bases, with 6 bases sitting between them. The germline gives CDR1 SGHTA, CDR2 FQGNSA. DNA for the CDR3: TGTGCCAGCAGCTTAGCGGGGGGCTCCTATAATTCACCCCTCCACTTT. Protein product: CASSLAGGSYNSPLHF.

This clonotype was counted ten times or more. The rearrangement uses TRBV5-4 and TRBJ2-1; a possible D gene is TRBD1 (7 bases). The V end lost 4 bases, the J end lost 3 bases, and 11 bases lay between the germline ends. Germline V CDR1 and CDR2: SGHNT, YYREEE (reference sequence). The CDR3 runs to 14 residues. The CDR3 reads CASSQGGLYNEQFF. CDR3 nucleotides: TGTGCCAGCAGCCAGGGGGGCCTCTACAATGAGCAGTTCTTC. The entire variable domain, with the rest obtained from reference TRBV5-4 and TRBJ2-1, is as follows: ETGVTQSPTHLIKTRGQQVTLRCSSQSGHNTVSWYQQALGQGPQFIFQYYREEENGRGNFPPRFSGLQFPNYSSELNVNALELDDSALYLCASSQGGLYNEQFFGPGTRLTVL.

This clonotype was counted only a few times. CDR3 DNA: TGTGTCCACAGGGAAAGCTTCTATGGCTACACCTTC. As protein: CVHRESFYGYTF. This chain uses TRBV19 with TRBJ1-2; a weak D match, TRBD1 (6 bases). Germline assignment: CDR1 LNHDA and CDR2 SQIVND (reference sequence). The CDR3 is 12 residues long.

Worth noting for this clonotype: The junction departs from the called germline gene at one end, perhaps through a read error. The CDR3 DNA reads as TGTGCCAGCTCATCCGGGACAGCTCTCACTGAAGTTTTCTTT. Translating gives CASSSGTALTEVFF. This chain links TRBV18 with TRBJ1-1; 7 nucleotides match TRBD1. The length of the CDR3 is 14 residues. Germline V lookup: CDR1 KGHSH, CDR2 LQKENI.